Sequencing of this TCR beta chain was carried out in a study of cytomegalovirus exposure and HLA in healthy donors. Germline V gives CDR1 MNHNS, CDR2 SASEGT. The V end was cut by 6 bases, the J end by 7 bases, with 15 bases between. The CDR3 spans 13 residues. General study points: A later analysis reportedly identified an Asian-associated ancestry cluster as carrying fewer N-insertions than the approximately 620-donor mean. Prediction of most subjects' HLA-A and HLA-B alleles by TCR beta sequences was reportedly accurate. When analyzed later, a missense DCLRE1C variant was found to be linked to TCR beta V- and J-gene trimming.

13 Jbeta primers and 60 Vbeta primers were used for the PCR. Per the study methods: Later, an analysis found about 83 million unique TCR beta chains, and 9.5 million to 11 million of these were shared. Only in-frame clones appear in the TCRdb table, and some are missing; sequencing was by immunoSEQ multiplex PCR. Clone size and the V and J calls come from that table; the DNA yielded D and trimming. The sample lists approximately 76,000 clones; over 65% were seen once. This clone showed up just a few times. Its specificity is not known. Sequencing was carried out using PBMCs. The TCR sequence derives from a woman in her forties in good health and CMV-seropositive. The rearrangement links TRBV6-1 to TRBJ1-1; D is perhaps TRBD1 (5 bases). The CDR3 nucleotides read TGTGCCAGCAGATTACACCGGGACTTTGAAGCTTTCTTT. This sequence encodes CASRLHRDFEAFF.